What follows is one T cell receptor beta chain and its context. No antigen is known for it. The data are from a study of OX40 agonist ivuxolimab in advanced cancers. On the study more broadly: The eligibility criteria allowed prior anti-PD-1, anti-PD-L1 or anti-CTLA-4 therapy, and 30% to 40% had some.

Autoimmune disease history or systemic immunosuppression led to patients being barred. Whole-study results and caveats: Clonal expansion from baseline to week 6 occurred in both CD4+ and CD8+ T cells.

Profiled with immunoSEQ multiplex PCR; TCRdb holds only in-frame clones, not every one. Among about 70,000 clones listed, more than 65% were seen once. This receptor was identified in an adult with an advanced solid tumor such as melanoma, head and neck, liver or kidney cancer. The sample consisted of CD4+ or CD8+ T cells sorted from blood, taken in a trial of the OX40 agonist ivuxolimab.

The CDR3 reads CASTTGSSSEQYF. CDR3 DNA: TGTGCCAGCACGACAGGGTCATCCAGCGAGCAGTACTTC. This chain uses TRBV6-1 with TRBJ2-7, with 7 bases identical to TRBD1. The germline V gene has CDR1 MNHNS and CDR2 SASEGT. The CDR3 runs to 13 residues. V lost 7 bases, J lost 6 bases, and 9 bases stayed unmatched.